The 27 T cell receptor beta chains given below trace back to one sample, sequenced in a study of OX40 agonist ivuxolimab in advanced cancers. Profiling relied on immunoSEQ multiplex PCR, and the TCRdb table lists in-frame clones only, not all of them. The table includes approximately 30,000 clones, 90% detected once. Sample: CD4+ or CD8+ T cells sorted from blood, taken in a trial of the OX40 agonist ivuxolimab. All receptors come from an adult with an advanced solid tumor such as melanoma, head and neck, liver or kidney cancer.

The chain links TRBV19 to TRBJ2-7; D possibly corresponds to TRBD2 (6 bases). Germline assignment: CDR1 LNHDA and CDR2 SQIVND (reference sequence). The CDR3 runs 14 residues. Between the trimmed V and J ends, which lost 1 base and 3 bases, there was a span of 10 bases. The CDR3: CASSIVGGSYEQYF. CDR3 nucleotide sequence: TGTGCCAGTAGTATAGTAGGAGGGAGCTACGAGCAGTACTTC.

V gene TRBV9 combines with J gene TRBJ2-1, with 7 bases lining up with TRBD1. In germline, CDR1 is SGDLS, CDR2 YYNGEE. This CDR3 has 16 residues. V was clipped by 2 bases and J by 1 base; unmatched bases: 6. The CDR3, as DNA: TGTGCCAGCAGCGTCTTAACGGGACAGTCCTACAATGAGCAGTTCTTC. It specifies CASSVLTGQSYNEQFF.

CDR3 protein: CASSVAAMGISAIYF. DNA of the CDR3: TGTGCCAGCAGCGTTGCGGCCATGGGGATCAGCGCCATATATTTT. The V call is TRBV9, the J call TRBJ1-3, with no clear D. The CDR3 has 15 residues. Trimming pared 2 bases from V and 11 bases from J, leaving 20 bases between. CDR1 and CDR2 from the germline V gene are SGDLS and YYNGEE.

This chain joins TRBV14 and TRBJ2-1, with TRBD1 identical over 8 bases. Germline V lookup: CDR1 SGHDN, CDR2 FVKESK. Unmatched junction bases numbered 10, after V lost 0 bases and J lost 15 bases. CDR3 length: 14 amino acids. The CDR3 here is CASSQEDRVNGWFF. CDR3 nucleotide sequence: TGTGCCAGCAGCCAAGAGGACAGGGTTAATGGTTGGTTCTTC.

The gene calls are TRBV7-8 and TRBJ2-7, with D unresolved. Trimming left V 0 bases short and J 2 bases short, with 5 bases between. In germline, CDR1 is SGHVS, CDR2 FQNEAQ. This CDR3 spans 13 amino acids. The CDR3, as DNA: TGTGCCAGCAGCTTAGCGGGCCCCTACGAGCAGTACTTC. Amino acids: CASSLAGPYEQYF.

CDR3 sequence reads: CASLDPGYNEQFF. In DNA, the CDR3 is TGTGCCAGCCTGGATCCGGGCTACAATGAGCAGTTCTTC. The chain couples TRBV28 to TRBJ2-1; no clear D gene. V lost 8 bases, J lost 3 bases, and 11 bases lay in between. Germline CDR1 reads MDHEN; CDR2 reads SYDVKM. The CDR3 runs 13 residues. Full variable domain (rest looked up from reference TRBV28 and TRBJ2-1): DVKVTQSSRYLVKRTGEKVFLECVQDMDHENMFWYRQDPGLGLRLIYFSYDVKMKEKGDIPEGYSVSREKKERFSLILESASTNQTSMYLCASLDPGYNEQFFGPGTRLTVL.

This clone has just one count. The rearrangement joins TRBV27 to TRBJ2-7; 7 positions agree with TRBD1. The germline gives CDR1 MNHEY, CDR2 SMNVEV (reference sequence). There are 15 residues in the CDR3. Germline trimming cut 0 bases from V and 4 bases from J; bases unmatched to any gene: 6. The CDR3 DNA follows: TGTGCCAGCAGTTTATCGGGCCCACAGGGGTACGAGCAGTACTTC. Amino acids: CASSLSGPQGYEQYF.

The rearrangement joins TRBV30 to TRBJ2-3; 8 positions agree with TRBD2. V shed 3 bases, J shed 4 bases, and the junction held 12 bases outside the gene matches. The germline CDR1 and CDR2 sequences are GTSNPN and SVGIG (reference sequence). The CDR3 extends over 16 amino acids. The CDR3 sequence is CAWSGLGREDPDTQYF. As DNA, the CDR3 is TGTGCCTGGAGCGGACTAGGGCGGGAGGACCCAGATACGCAGTATTTT.

The V call is TRBV5-7, the J call TRBJ1-2, with D possibly matching TRBD1 (5 bases). TRBV5-7 is flagged as an ORF with uncertain function. Deletions cut 3 bases from V and 4 bases from J, with 16 bases between. The CDR3 extends over 15 amino acids. The CDR3: CASSSPRVSSYGYTF. In DNA, the CDR3 is TGTGCCAGCAGCTCCCCCAGGGTTTCGAGCTATGGCTACACCTTC.

The chain joins TRBV7-9 to TRBJ1-1; tentatively, D is TRBD1 (6 bases). The V end was cut by 5 bases, the J end by 6 bases, with 10 bases between. The CDR3 spans 12 residues. Germline V CDR1 and CDR2: SEHNR, FQNEAQ (reference sequence). The CDR3 coding sequence is TGTGCCAGCAGCACAGGGAGGCCTGAAGCTTTCTTT. It is translated as CASSTGRPEAFF.

V and J are TRBV19 and TRBJ1-5; no firm D call. The germline CDR1 and CDR2 sequences are LNHDA and SQIVND (reference sequence). Trimming stripped 7 bases from V and 0 bases from J, with 13 bases between. This CDR3 is built from 15 residues. This CDR3 reads CASTPGSYSNQPQHF. The CDR3 nucleotides read TGTGCCAGTACCCCAGGAAGCTATAGCAATCAGCCCCAGCATTTT. Variable domain in full (rest from reference TRBV19 and TRBJ1-5): DGGITQSPKYLFRKEGQNVTLSCEQNLNHDAMYWYRQDPGQGLRLIYYSQIVNDFQKGDIAEGYSVSREKKESFPLTVTSAQKNPTAFYLCASTPGSYSNQPQHFGDGTRLSIL.

DNA for the CDR3: TGTGCCAGCAGCAGTCCAGATACGCAGTATTTT. Protein sequence: CASSSPDTQYF. The gene calls are TRBV11-2 and TRBJ2-3, with D hard to call. The germline CDR1 and CDR2 sequences are SGHAT and FQNNGV. Trimming took 5 bases from V and 4 from J, leaving 4 bases between them. The CDR3 is made up of 11 amino acids.

V is TRBV7-9 and J is TRBJ2-7; weak D call: TRBD1 (5 bases). Per the germline V gene, CDR1 is SEHNR and CDR2 is FQNEAQ (reference sequence). The CDR3 runs 13 residues. V dropped 4 bases and J dropped 3 bases, with 10 bases sitting between them. DNA of the CDR3: TGTGCCAGCAGCTCGCAACAGGACTACGAGCAGTACTTC. Its protein is CASSSQQDYEQYF. The full variable domain, in which reference TRBV7-9 and TRBJ2-7 provide the parts outside the CDR3, is DTGVSQNPRHKITKRGQNVTFRCDPISEHNRLYWYRQTLGQGPEFLTYFQNEAQLEKSRLLSDRFSAERPKGSFSTLEIQRTEQGDSAMYLCASSSQQDYEQYFGPGTRLTVT.

The chain recombines TRBV19 with TRBJ1-5, with D tentatively TRBD1 (6 bases). Germline loops: CDR1 LNHDA, CDR2 SQIVND (reference sequence). The CDR3 contains 16 residues. V was cut by 6 bases and J by 6 bases, with 21 bases left in between. The DNA of the CDR3 is TGTGCCAGTAGCGAAAGCAGGGGCGGTTTAGGTCAGCCCCAGCATTTT. Protein: CASSESRGGLGQPQHF.

The chain has TRBV21-1 and TRBJ2-1; the table's D call, TRBD2, was not checked against the DNA. TRBV21-1 corresponds to a pseudogene. The CDR3 sequence is 16 residues long. The CDR3 sequence is CASSKNGEESYNEQFF. DNA for the CDR3: TGTGCCAGCAGCAAAAACGGGGAGGAGTCCTACAATGAGCAGTTCTTC.

This chain uses TRBV5-5 with TRBJ1-5, with D perhaps matching TRBD1 (6 bases). The CDR3 covers 17 residues. V gave up 0 bases and J gave up 0 bases, with 13 bases separating them. Germline assignment: CDR1 SGHKS and CDR2 YYEKEE (reference sequence). The CDR3 region is CASSLDFGGASNQPQHF. As DNA, the CDR3 is TGTGCCAGCAGCTTGGATTTTGGGGGGGCTAGCAATCAGCCCCAGCATTTT.

The genes are TRBV4-1 and TRBJ2-3; either TRBD1 or TRBD2 may fit D (5 bases each). V lost 1 base and J lost 10, with 18 bases in between. Germline values: CDR1 MGHRA, CDR2 YSYEKL. CDR3 size: 15 residues. The CDR3, as DNA: TGCGCCAGCAGCCAAGTCCCCTATGGGGGTATGGCGCAGTATTTT. This translates into CASSQVPYGGMAQYF.

V is TRBV5-7 and J is TRBJ2-6; D is uncertain. TRBV5-7 is identified as an open reading frame with a role that is uncertain. The CDR3 runs to 16 residues. Trimming removed 6 bases at V and 5 bases at J, with 18 bases between. The CDR3 DNA follows: TGTGCCAGCACGGTCAGCGTACAAAGTCGGGCCAACGTCCTGACTTTC. Amino acid sequence: CASTVSVQSRANVLTF.

The chain carries TRBV6-5 and TRBJ2-7, with TRBD1 matching over 7 bases. The germline CDR1 and CDR2 sequences are MNHEY and SVGAGI. The CDR3 is 13 amino acids. Losses at the gene ends were 4 bases for V and 5 bases for J; bases not matched to a gene: 5. The CDR3 loop reads CASSCRDSHEQYF. The CDR3 DNA is TGTGCCAGCAGTTGCCGGGACAGCCACGAGCAGTACTTC.

This rearrangement joins TRBV4-3 to TRBJ1-2, with no clear D. Trimming took 0 bases from V and 4 from J, leaving 15 bases between them. The germline V gene encodes CDR1 LGHNA and CDR2 YSLEER. This CDR3 contains 16 residues. This CDR3 reads CASSQDLLRDAYGYTF. In DNA form, the CDR3 reads TGCGCCAGCAGCCAAGATCTTCTCCGGGATGCCTATGGCTACACCTTC.

The chain has TRBV9 and TRBJ2-3; D is unresolved. Germline lookup yields CDR1 SGDLS and CDR2 YYNGEE. Between the trimmed V and J ends, which lost 3 bases and 2 bases, there was a span of 10 bases. This CDR3 region has 14 residues. The CDR3 DNA sequence: TGTGCCAGCAGCGGTGATTTCACCACAGATACGCAGTATTTT. It specifies CASSGDFTTDTQYF.

Only one count was recorded for this clone. This rearrangement joins TRBV19 to TRBJ2-7; the D is unclear. The CDR3 length is 14 residues. V lost 6 bases and J lost 0, with 12 bases in between. The germline gives CDR1 LNHDA, CDR2 SQIVND (reference sequence). The CDR3 DNA reads as TGTGCCAGTAGCTGGGTTCTTGACTCCTACGAGCAGTACTTC. It yields the protein CASSWVLDSYEQYF.

This clone was found once. The chain has TRBV15 and TRBJ1-1; D is unresolved. V lost 3 bases and J 5 bases, leaving 25 bases between the germline ends. In germline, CDR1 is LNHNV, CDR2 YYDKDF (reference sequence). The CDR3 covers 18 residues. The CDR3 reads CATSSRTSKTGRRTEAFF. DNA for the CDR3: TGTGCCACCAGCAGCCGTACTTCTAAGACCGGACGACGGACTGAAGCTTTCTTT. The full variable domain, in which reference TRBV15 and TRBJ1-1 provide the parts outside the CDR3, is DAMVIQNPRYQVTQFGKPVTLSCSQTLNHNVMYWYQQKSSQAPKLLFHYYDKDFNNEADTPDNFQSRRPNTSFCFLDIRSPGLGDTAMYLCATSSRTSKTGRRTEAFFGQGTRLTVV.

The J gene is TRBJ2-1, the V gene TRBV9; a weak D match, TRBD2 (5 bases). The CDR3 has 17 amino acids. Germline CDR1 and CDR2: SGDLS and YYNGEE. Trimming cost V 4 bases and J 3 bases, with 20 bases left between them. The CDR3 reads CASSPWTGGSDYNEQFF. The CDR3 nucleotides are TGTGCCAGCAGCCCGTGGACGGGCGGGTCCGACTACAATGAGCAGTTCTTC.

This clone was found once. The rearrangement uses TRBV6-6 and TRBJ2-7, with 9 bases matching TRBD1. Germline V gives CDR1 MNHNY, CDR2 SVGAGI (reference sequence). With V trimmed by 7 bases and J by 6 bases, 7 bases remained unmatched. The CDR3 sequence is 13 residues long. CDR3 loop: CASKAGTGTEQYF. CDR3 nucleotides: TGTGCCAGCAAAGCCGGGACAGGGACCGAGCAGTACTTC.

The gene calls are TRBV27 and TRBJ1-5, with unresolved D. Trimming cost V 0 bases and J 6 bases, with 9 bases left between them. Germline V lookup: CDR1 MNHEY, CDR2 SMNVEV (reference sequence). This CDR3 has 14 residues. CDR3 amino acids: CASSLSLQTQPQHF. In nucleotides, the CDR3 is TGTGCCAGCAGTTTATCCTTACAGACTCAGCCCCAGCATTTT.

The gene calls are TRBV5-4 and TRBJ2-2; D assignment may be TRBD1 or TRBD2 (5 bases each). V lost 5 bases and J 10 bases, leaving 15 bases between the germline ends. Germline CDR1 is SGHNT and CDR2 is YYREEE (reference sequence). This CDR3 comprises 13 residues. DNA of the CDR3: TGTGCCAGCAGGCCTCAGCCCGGGGCGGAGCTGTTTTTT. Its protein product is CASRPQPGAELFF.